These 19 T cell receptor beta chains share one sample of origin, sequenced in a study of spatial heterogeneity in lung cancer. Sample time point: sample taken at primary tumor resection. Without sorting, whole RNA was sequenced from tumor, nontumor lung or frozen PBMC. MiXCR, run by TCRdb on the 5' RACE reads, gives a single entry per CDR3 protein. The sample records about 39,000 distinct CDR3 sequences, approximately 6.3% being singletons. The sequencing here drew on PBMCs, taken at surgery. All receptors come from a male donor with early-stage non-small cell lung cancer.

Ten or more counts support this clonotype. This chain connects TRBV12-3 or TRBV12-4 to TRBJ1-5, with TRBD1 matching over 8 bases. This CDR3 is 15 amino acids long. V lost 3 bases, J lost 4 bases, and 5 bases stayed unmatched. This CDR3 is CASSFGQGRNQPQHF. In nucleotides, the CDR3 is TGTGCCAGCAGTTTCGGACAGGGTCGGAATCAGCCCCAGCATTTT.

This clonotype was counted between two and nine times. The V gene is TRBV6-5, the J gene TRBJ1-2; 10 bases fit TRBD1. The J segment lost 7 bases and the V segment lost 6 bases, leaving 14 bases of the junction unmatched. Germline lookup yields CDR1 MNHEY and CDR2 SVGAGI. The CDR3 loop spans 16 amino acids. CDR3 sequence (DNA): TGTGCCAGCAGAGACCGCGCGGGACAGGGGCAAAGTGGCTACACCTTC. Its protein product is CASRDRAGQGQSGYTF.

This chain uses TRBV6-1 with TRBJ1-1; weak D call: TRBD1 (5 bases). The CDR3 extends over 16 amino acids. Germline V gives CDR1 MNHNS, CDR2 SASEGT. V lost 4 bases, J lost 6 bases, and 21 bases lay in between. CDR3 sequence reads: CASSGGSPPQVAEAFF. In DNA form, the CDR3 reads TGTGCCAGCAGTGGGGGGTCCCCCCCCCAGGTGGCTGAAGCTTTCTTT.

This clonotype was counted at least ten times. The chain carries TRBV11-2 and TRBJ1-3, with TRBD1 as a possible D gene (5 bases). CDR1 and CDR2 from the germline V gene are SGHAT and FQNNGV. The CDR3 has 15 amino acids. Trimming removed 5 bases at V and 3 bases at J, with 14 bases between. The CDR3 region is CASSPVTRGGNTIYF. CDR3 nucleotides: TGTGCCAGCAGCCCCGTGACGAGGGGTGGAAACACCATATATTTT.

This clonotype was seen a handful of times. V usage is TRBV20-1 and J usage is TRBJ2-3; 11 bases are a match to TRBD2. The V segment lost 1 base and the J segment 4 bases; nucleotides outside the gene matches: 4. The CDR3 length is 15 residues. Germline CDR1 is DFQATT and CDR2 is SNEGSKA (reference sequence). The chain's CDR3 is CSARAPGLAADTQYF. In DNA form, the CDR3 reads TGCAGTGCTAGAGCCCCGGGACTAGCGGCAGATACGCAGTATTTT.

This clonotype was seen many times. The rearrangement joins TRBV21-1 to TRBJ2-1; the table calls TRBD1, which could not be checked here. TRBV21-1 is designated a pseudogene. The CDR3 totals 12 residues. The chain's CDR3 is CASSRQYNEQFF. CDR3 DNA sequence: TGTGCCAGCAGCAGACAGTACAATGAGCAGTTCTTC.

In this sample, this clonotype turned up many times. The V and J genes are TRBV7-2 and TRBJ2-2, with no clear D. Trimming stripped 0 bases from V and 1 base from J, with 3 bases between. Germline-derived CDR1 and CDR2 are SGHTA and FQGNSA. CDR3 length equals 14 residues. The CDR3: CASSLARNTGELFF. The CDR3 nucleotides are TGTGCCAGCAGCTTAGCTAGGAACACCGGGGAGCTGTTTTTT.

CDR3 DNA: TGTGCCACCGCGGAAGGAGATACGCAGTATTTT. Translated, it gives CATAEGDTQYF. The chain links TRBV19 to TRBJ2-3; D unclear. The CDR3 runs to 11 residues. Trimming pared 10 bases from V and 5 bases from J, leaving 10 bases between. From germline, CDR1 is LNHDA and CDR2 SQIVND (reference sequence).

This clonotype was observed a few times. This chain joins TRBV24-1 and TRBJ1-5, with D possibly TRBD1 on 5 matching bases. Trimming stripped 2 bases from V and 2 bases from J, with 9 bases between. The CDR3 has 15 residues. Germline CDR1 and CDR2: KGHDR and SFDVKD. CDR3 coding DNA: TGTGCCACCAGTGATTGGGGCGAGGGCAATCAGCCCCAGCATTTT. This translates into CATSDWGEGNQPQHF.

The chain carries TRBV19 and TRBJ2-7; tentatively, D is TRBD2 (6 bases). Germline loops: CDR1 LNHDA, CDR2 SQIVND (reference sequence). The CDR3 loop spans 13 amino acids. V lost 5 bases, J lost 3 bases, and 11 bases lay in between. This chain's CDR3 is CASSHPAGYEQYF. CDR3 sequence (DNA): TGTGCCAGTAGTCATCCAGCGGGCTACGAGCAGTACTTC.

V is TRBV4-1 and J is TRBJ1-4; D not resolved. The V and J ends lost 4 bases and 5 bases respectively, with 11 bases between them. Per the germline V gene, CDR1 is MGHRA and CDR2 is YSYEKL. The CDR3 length is 14 residues. This CDR3 reads CASSPFWTNEKLFF. The CDR3 DNA reads as TGCGCCAGCAGCCCATTTTGGACGAATGAAAAACTGTTTTTT.

This clonotype occurred many times. This chain connects TRBV3-1 to TRBJ1-5; D not certain. The CDR3 length is 13 residues. Germline CDR1 LGHDT, CDR2 YNNKEL (reference sequence). With 2 bases removed from V and 5 bases from J, the gap between germline ends came to 7 bases. CDR3 amino acids: CASSQSRDQPQHF. The CDR3 region has the DNA TGTGCCAGCAGCCAATCGAGAGATCAGCCCCAGCATTTT.

This clonotype has at least ten counts. The V and J genes are TRBV19 and TRBJ1-5; D possibly corresponds to TRBD1 (6 bases). The V gene lost 8 bases and the J gene lost 12 bases, with 26 bases spanning the gap. Germline CDR1 LNHDA, CDR2 SQIVND (reference sequence). CDR3 length equals 15 residues. CDR3 bases: TGTGCCAGTGGCTATGGACAAGGCCTAGGGGGTAACCAGCATTTT. It yields the protein CASGYGQGLGGNQHF.

The sample holds many counts of this clonotype. V usage is TRBV27 and J usage is TRBJ2-7, with TRBD1 matching over 8 bases. Germline CDR1 is MNHEY and CDR2 is SMNVEV (reference sequence). V gave up 4 bases and J gave up 6 bases; unmatched junction bases: 2. The CDR3 has 12 residues. Written as DNA, the CDR3 is TGTGCCAGCAGTTCGACAGGGGCCGAGCAGTACTTC. It codes for CASSSTGAEQYF.

This clonotype showed up many times. V usage is TRBV3-1 and J usage is TRBJ2-1; the match to TRBD1 covers 8 bases. The CDR3 is 16 residues long. Germline values: CDR1 LGHDT, CDR2 YNNKEL (reference sequence). Unmatched junction bases numbered 13, after V lost 5 bases and J lost 7 bases. In DNA, the CDR3 is TGTGCCAGCAGCTTACACCGGGACAGGCCTAAGAATGAGCAGTTCTTC. Translated: CASSLHRDRPKNEQFF.

In this sample, this clonotype turned up many times. The V gene is TRBV28, the J gene TRBJ2-3, with 10 positions matching TRBD2. The germline V gene encodes CDR1 MDHEN and CDR2 SYDVKM. V trimming: 2 bases; J trimming: 4 bases; junction bases outside the gene matches: 9. The CDR3 runs 17 residues. CDR3 sequence (DNA): TGTGCCAGCAGTTTAGGGAGAGCGGGGGGGCTCCCAGATACGCAGTATTTT. This encodes CASSLGRAGGLPDTQYF. Full variable domain (outside the CDR3, taken from reference TRBV28 and TRBJ2-3): DVKVTQSSRYLVKRTGEKVFLECVQDMDHENMFWYRQDPGLGLRLIYFSYDVKMKEKGDIPEGYSVSREKKERFSLILESASTNQTSMYLCASSLGRAGGLPDTQYFGPGTRLTVL.

This clonotype was recorded many times. V and J are TRBV7-3 and TRBJ2-1; no clear D gene. Trimming cost V 5 bases and J 3 bases, with 11 bases left between them. Germline-derived CDR1 and CDR2 are SGHTA and FQGTGA. The CDR3 loop spans 14 amino acids. CDR3 sequence reads: CASSLDRNYNEQFF. The CDR3 DNA reads as TGTGCCAGCAGCCTAGACCGGAACTACAATGAGCAGTTCTTC.

This clonotype was seen many times. The chain couples TRBV20-1 to TRBJ1-2; TRBD1 is a possible D gene (5 bases). The CDR3 covers 13 residues. The germline V gene encodes CDR1 DFQATT and CDR2 SNEGSKA (reference sequence). V was pared by 4 bases and J by 2 bases, with 11 bases between. The CDR3 loop is CSAIMRGNYGYTF. DNA of the CDR3: TGCAGTGCTATTATGAGGGGAAACTATGGCTACACCTTC.

This clonotype was observed many times. The V gene is TRBV28, the J gene TRBJ2-3; 9 bases fit TRBD2. CDR3 length equals 17 residues. CDR1 is MDHEN, CDR2 SYDVKM, per germline. V gave up 2 bases and J gave up 0 bases; unmatched junction bases: 6. The CDR3 region has the DNA TGTGCCAGCAGTTTAGTCCGCGGGGGGGGCAGCACAGATACGCAGTATTTT. The encoded protein is CASSLVRGGGSTDTQYF.